These 27 T cell receptor beta chains were all obtained from the same sample, sequenced in a study of a mutant IDH1 vaccine in newly diagnosed glioma. Time point defined: week 47, end of study. One vaccine dose held 300 ug of mutant IDH1 20-mer peptide and came with topical imiquimod. TCRdb keeps only in-frame clones here, not all; method: immunoSEQ multiplex PCR. The data hold approximately 50,000 clones, with roughly 87% observed a single time. These TCRs are of unknown antigen specificity. Sequenced here: PBMCs, sampled from a glioma patient whose treatment included an IDH1 peptide vaccine. The receptor set was obtained from a woman aged 45-60 years with glioma.

This clone has just a few counts. The genes are TRBV9 and TRBJ2-3; D is ambiguous. The CDR3 consists of 15 residues. Trimming pared 2 bases from V and 0 bases from J, leaving 10 bases between. The germline CDR1 and CDR2 sequences are SGDLS and YYNGEE. DNA for the CDR3: TGTGCCAGCAGCGTTGGCAGCTTGAGCACAGATACGCAGTATTTT. Amino acid sequence: CASSVGSLSTDTQYF. Full variable domain (missing parts from reference TRBV9 and TRBJ2-3): DSGVTQTPKHLITATGQRVTLRCSPRSGDLSVYWYQQSLDQGLQFLIQYYNGEERAKGNILERFSAQQFPDLHSELNLSSLELGDSALYFCASSVGSLSTDTQYFGPGTRLTVL.

This clone was recorded a few times. The CDR3 DNA reads as TGCGCCAGCAGCCAAGATTCGGGTAGTTCACCCCTCCACTTT. Amino acid sequence: CASSQDSGSSPLHF. V and J are TRBV4-3 and TRBJ1-6, with D uncertain. Germline V gives CDR1 LGHNA, CDR2 YSLEER. V shed 0 bases and J shed 9 bases, with 9 bases lying between them. The CDR3 extends over 14 amino acids.

This sequence joins TRBV10-1 and TRBJ1-1; the D gene is possibly TRBD1 (6 bases). V was trimmed by 3 bases and J by 7 bases, leaving 15 bases between them. The CDR3 consists of 14 residues. Per germline, CDR1 WNHNN and CDR2 SYGVQD (reference sequence). As DNA, the CDR3 is TGCGCCAGCAGTGATCGGGCCGGGGGGCTTGAAGCTTTCTTT. Protein sequence: CASSDRAGGLEAFF.

The V and J genes are TRBV2 and TRBJ2-1; tentative D call: TRBD1 (6 bases). The V end lost 5 bases, the J end lost 13 bases, and 21 bases lay between the germline ends. The CDR3 has 14 amino acids. Per germline, CDR1 SNHLY and CDR2 FYNNEI. CDR3 loop: CASSTGLGAGNQFF. In DNA form, the CDR3 reads TGTGCCAGCAGTACCGGTTTGGGGGCAGGTAACCAGTTCTTC.

This chain links TRBV6-6 with TRBJ1-5, with TRBD1 matching 8 bases. CDR3 length equals 16 residues. J was trimmed by 4 bases and V by 6 bases; bases with no gene match: 11. Per germline, CDR1 MNHNY and CDR2 SVGAGI (reference sequence). CDR3 in DNA: TGTGCCAGCAGCCTGAATGCAGGACAGGGTAATCAGCCCCAGCATTTT. It yields the protein CASSLNAGQGNQPQHF.

This chain links TRBV11-3 with TRBJ1-6; D gene ambiguous. V lost 1 base, J lost 0 bases, and 10 bases lay in between. This CDR3 region has 17 residues. Germline-derived CDR1 and CDR2 are SGHNT and YENEEA. The CDR3 protein is CASSLVRGSSYNSPLHF. CDR3 coding DNA: TGTGCCAGCAGCTTAGTTCGGGGAAGCTCCTATAATTCACCCCTCCACTTT.

This chain's CDR3 is CASSLGRLSEKLFF. The CDR3 DNA reads as TGTGCCAGCAGCTTAGGGCGACTTTCGGAAAAACTGTTTTTT. The J gene is TRBJ1-4, the V gene TRBV7-2, with D unresolved. CDR1 and CDR2 from the germline V gene are SGHTA and FQGNSA. This CDR3 contains 14 residues. Trimming took off 1 base at V and 8 bases at J, with 11 bases between the two ends.

The chain employs TRBV10-2 and TRBJ2-5; D is perhaps TRBD2 (6 bases). This CDR3 spans 15 amino acids. Germline loops: CDR1 WSHSY, CDR2 SAAADI. V was cut by 1 base and J by 4 bases, with 13 bases left in between. CDR3 loop: CASSEWGGAGETQYF. CDR3 sequence (DNA): TGCGCCAGCAGTGAGTGGGGCGGGGCAGGAGAGACCCAGTACTTC.

This chain links TRBV25-1 with TRBJ1-5, with unresolved D. The germline V and J ends were trimmed by 2 bases and 9 bases, with 11 bases remaining between them. Germline V gives CDR1 MGHDK, CDR2 SYGVNS. The CDR3 has 13 amino acids. This CDR3 reads CASSEGDLRPQHF. The CDR3, as DNA: TGTGCCAGCAGTGAAGGAGATCTGCGGCCCCAGCATTTT.

The J gene is TRBJ1-5, the V gene TRBV6-1; D is unresolved. CDR3 length: 15 residues. V lost 1 base and J lost 5, with 12 bases in between. In germline, CDR1 is MNHNS, CDR2 SASEGT. The chain's CDR3 is CASSEVLRGDQPQHF. The DNA of the CDR3 is TGTGCCAGCAGTGAAGTATTACGGGGTGATCAGCCCCAGCATTTT.

V usage is TRBV5-6 and J usage is TRBJ1-2, with 8 bases aligning to TRBD1. V was pared by 2 bases and J by 2 bases, with 8 bases of the junction left unmatched. The CDR3 runs 16 residues. Germline V gene data show CDR1 as SGHDT and CDR2 as YYEEEE. The CDR3 nucleotides read TGTGCCAGCAGCTTTCAAGGACAGGGCGAAAACTATGGCTACACCTTC. It translates to CASSFQGQGENYGYTF.

The V gene is TRBV29-1, the J gene TRBJ2-7; D unresolved. The CDR3 contains 12 residues. From germline, CDR1 is SQVTM and CDR2 ANQGSEA. Trimming cost V 6 bases and J 2 bases, with 11 bases left between them. Here the CDR3 reads CSVRASTYEQYF. The CDR3 coding sequence is TGCAGCGTCCGGGCCAGTACCTACGAGCAGTACTTC.

This clone was detected only a few times. The genes are TRBV27 and TRBJ1-5; D gene ambiguous. CDR1 and CDR2 from the germline V gene are MNHEY and SMNVEV (reference sequence). The CDR3 is 13 residues long. V dropped 4 bases and J dropped 4 bases, with 8 bases sitting between them. The CDR3 loop is CASSYGVNQPQHF. The CDR3 DNA sequence: TGTGCCAGCAGTTATGGTGTAAATCAGCCCCAGCATTTT.

This chain links TRBV10-3 with TRBJ2-1; TRBD2 agrees at 14 bases. Germline values: CDR1 ENHRY, CDR2 SYGVKD. With 6 bases clipped from V and 0 bases from J, the junction kept 4 bases outside the gene matches. The CDR3 spans 17 residues. CDR3 coding DNA: TGTGCCATCAGAACCGGGACTAGCGGGAGCTCCTACAATGAGCAGTTCTTC. Residues: CAIRTGTSGSSYNEQFF.

V gene TRBV6-5 combines with J gene TRBJ1-1; 9 bases are a match to TRBD1. J gave up 10 bases and V 2 bases, and 14 bases lay outside the gene matches. This CDR3 region has 16 residues. Per germline, CDR1 MNHEY and CDR2 SVGAGI. The CDR3 coding sequence is TGTGCCAGCAGTTACGAATATCCGGGACAGGGAAGGGTAGCTTTCTTT. Protein: CASSYEYPGQGRVAFF.

This sequence joins TRBV30 and TRBJ1-3; D is unresolved. In germline, CDR1 is GTSNPN, CDR2 SVGIG (reference sequence). Trimming cost V 0 bases and J 7 bases, with 10 bases left between them. The CDR3 runs 13 residues. This CDR3 is CAWSVNFRNTIYF. The CDR3 DNA reads TGTGCCTGGAGTGTGAACTTCCGGAACACCATATATTTT.

The chain recombines TRBV12-5 with TRBJ1-2; TRBD1 might be the D (5 bases). Germline values: CDR1 LGHNT, CDR2 FRNRAP. The CDR3 spans 13 residues. V was trimmed by 2 bases and J by 6 bases, leaving 10 bases between them. The CDR3 nucleotides are TGTGCTAGTGGTTTGCGAGGGGAGGATGGCTACACCTTC. As protein: CASGLRGEDGYTF.

V is TRBV29-1 and J is TRBJ2-1; a possible D gene is TRBD2 (6 bases). Per the germline V gene, CDR1 is SQVTM and CDR2 is ANQGSEA. This CDR3 has 11 amino acids. Trimming shortened V by 6 bases and J by 10 bases, and 13 bases separated the two germline ends. DNA for the CDR3: TGCAGCGTGCCTCGGGGGAGGGAGCAGTTCTTC. It encodes CSVPRGREQFF.

V and J are TRBV7-2 and TRBJ1-2; D unresolved. The germline V gene has CDR1 SGHTA and CDR2 FQGNSA. V was shortened by 4 bases and J by 5 bases, with 8 bases between the two germline ends. CDR3 length: 12 residues. CDR3 DNA sequence: TGTGCCAGCAGCTCCCGACTTTATGGCTACACCTTC. It is translated as CASSSRLYGYTF.

V gene TRBV6-5 combines with J gene TRBJ2-1, with 9 bases fitting TRBD1. This CDR3 contains 14 residues. CDR1 MNHEY and CDR2 SVGAGI come from the germline V gene. The trim removed 6 bases at V and 6 bases at J, leaving 6 bases unmatched. The CDR3 is CASRRTGDTNEQFF. In nucleotides, the CDR3 is TGTGCCAGCAGGCGGACAGGGGACACCAATGAGCAGTTCTTC.

The rearrangement uses TRBV5-1 and TRBJ2-5; TRBD2 agrees at 12 bases. CDR3 length: 16 amino acids. The V segment lost 4 bases and the J segment 2 bases; nucleotides outside the gene matches: 6. Per germline, CDR1 SGHRS and CDR2 YFSETQ. The CDR3 nucleotides are TGCGCCAGCAGCAAAAACCTAGCGGGGGGGCAAGAGACCCAGTACTTC. It encodes CASSKNLAGGQETQYF.

V usage is TRBV14 and J usage is TRBJ2-6; D gene ambiguous. The V end was cut by 3 bases, the J end by 2 bases, with 2 bases between. Germline values: CDR1 SGHDN, CDR2 FVKESK. The CDR3 runs 13 residues. The CDR3 spells CASSQAGANVLTF. As DNA, the CDR3 is TGTGCCAGCAGCCAGGCTGGGGCCAACGTCCTGACTTTC.

This chain links TRBV6-5 with TRBJ1-5; unclear D gene. The length of the CDR3 is 14 residues. Germline V gene data show CDR1 as MNHEY and CDR2 as SVGAGI. The V end was cut by 6 bases, the J end by 5 bases, with 14 bases between. The chain's CDR3 is CASSRTGSDQPQHF. In DNA form, the CDR3 reads TGTGCCAGCAGCCGGACCGGGAGCGATCAGCCCCAGCATTTT.

J is TRBJ2-2 and V is TRBV19; D is ambiguous. The germline CDR1 and CDR2 sequences are LNHDA and SQIVND (reference sequence). The CDR3 sequence is 11 residues long. Between the trimmed V and J ends, which lost 6 bases and 8 bases, there was a span of 7 bases. CDR3 residues: CASRKRGELFF. In DNA form, the CDR3 reads TGTGCCAGTAGGAAACGAGGGGAGCTGTTTTTT.

This chain connects TRBV30 to TRBJ1-5; D unclear. CDR3 length equals 13 residues. CDR1 GTSNPN and CDR2 SVGIG come from the germline V gene (reference sequence). V lost 5 bases and J 5 bases, leaving 13 bases between the germline ends. The CDR3 loop is CAWGPSLDQPQHF. The CDR3 nucleotides are TGTGCCTGGGGCCCCTCGTTGGATCAGCCCCAGCATTTT.

The chain is built from TRBV4-3 and TRBJ1-5; possible D gene TRBD1, 6 bases. CDR1 and CDR2 from the germline V gene are LGHNA and YSLEER. This CDR3 region has 16 residues. Trimming took 0 bases from V and 4 from J, leaving 13 bases between them. The CDR3 loop reads CASSQEVSRGNQPQHF. The DNA for the CDR3 is TGCGCCAGCAGCCAAGAGGTTTCCAGGGGAAATCAGCCCCAGCATTTT.

The sample holds a few counts of this clone. J is TRBJ2-3 and V is TRBV5-1; D is perhaps TRBD1 (5 bases). V lost 5 bases to trimming and J lost 0 bases, with 10 bases between them. CDR3 size: 14 residues. Germline CDR1 SGHRS, CDR2 YFSETQ. CDR3 sequence reads: CASSLRTSTDTQYF. The CDR3 DNA reads TGCGCCAGCAGTTTGAGGACAAGCACAGATACGCAGTATTTT.